A single sample gave rise to the 5 T cell receptor beta chains below, sequenced in a study of cytomegalovirus exposure and HLA in healthy donors. 13 Jbeta primers and 60 Vbeta primers were used for the PCR. Assay used: immunoSEQ multiplex PCR; TCRdb lists only in-frame clones, some missing. The data show around 150,000 clones, around 79% seen once. Material for sequencing was PBMCs. The source is a human donor in good health.

The chain couples TRBV19 to TRBJ2-5; D ambiguous. V lost 3 bases and J lost 1, with 9 bases in between. CDR1 is LNHDA and CDR2 is SQIVND in the germline V gene (reference sequence). This CDR3 comprises 14 residues. The CDR3 DNA is TGTGCCAGTAGTATGAAGAGTTTCCAAGAGACCCAGTACTTC. Its translation is CASSMKSFQETQYF.

The chain carries TRBV6-1 and TRBJ2-1; tentative D call: TRBD2 (5 bases). Germline V gene lookup returns CDR1 MNHNS and CDR2 SASEGT. The CDR3 sequence is 14 residues long. Trimming took off 6 bases at V and 10 bases at J, with 19 bases between the two ends. CDR3 DNA: TGTGCCAGCAGCCCAAGGAGGAACCATTACGAGCAGTTCTTC. Its protein is CASSPRRNHYEQFF.

The gene calls are TRBV13 and TRBJ1-2, with D possibly TRBD1 on 5 matching bases. This CDR3 is 14 amino acids long. The V end was cut by 5 bases, the J end by 2 bases, with 12 bases between. CDR1 is PRHDT and CDR2 is FYEKMQ in the germline V gene (reference sequence). The CDR3 DNA is TGTGCCAGCAGCCCTGACAGAGCGAACTATGGCTACACCTTC. As protein: CASSPDRANYGYTF.

V gene TRBV7-3 combines with J gene TRBJ2-3; weak D call: TRBD2 (5 bases). Trimming cost V 2 bases and J 1 base, with 10 bases left between them. The CDR3 is 15 residues long. Germline CDR1 reads SGHTA; CDR2 reads FQGTGA. CDR3 coding DNA: TGTGCCAGCAGCTTACAGCGTAGCGGCACAGATACGCAGTATTTT. Its translation is CASSLQRSGTDTQYF. The variable domain in full, with the rest retrieved from reference TRBV7-3 and TRBJ2-3, is GAGVSQTPSNKVTEKGKYVELRCDPISGHTALYWYRQSLGQGPEFLIYFQGTGAADDSGLPNDRFFAVRPEGSVSTLKIQRTERGDSAVYLCASSLQRSGTDTQYFGPGTRLTVL.

This clone was recorded a few times. The CDR3 is CASSLIGGNTEAFF. The CDR3 region has the DNA TGTGCCAGCAGTTTAATAGGGGGGAACACTGAAGCTTTCTTT. This chain connects TRBV28 to TRBJ1-1; maybe TRBD1 (6 bases). V was pared by 2 bases and J by 1 base, with 8 bases between. This CDR3 comprises 14 residues. The germline CDR1 and CDR2 sequences are MDHEN and SYDVKM.